Included here is one T cell receptor beta chain sequence, with context. The sample comes from a study of blood T cell repertoires in COVID-19. Whole-study context: Italy, Spain and the United States were the sources of the convalescent and acute COVID-19 samples. Sample material is recorded as cDNA or gDNA derived from T cells, B-cell-depleted T cells, or PBMCs.

Trimming pared 0 bases from V and 2 bases from J, leaving 7 bases between. Germline-derived CDR1 and CDR2 are SGHTA and FQGTGA. The CDR3 consists of 14 residues. In the original processing: Reference gene primer amplification yielded estimated nucleated cell counts. Assay used: immunoSEQ multiplex PCR; TCRdb lists only in-frame clones, some missing. V and J calls and clone size are as listed in that table; D and trimming were resolved from the DNA. This sample has around 61,000 clones; 85% to 90% occur once, and the top ten carry approximately 1.5%. This sequence originates from a man aged 55 to 70 with acute or convalescent COVID-19. Sequenced material: peripheral blood. This chain uses TRBV7-3 with TRBJ1-1, with D perhaps matching TRBD1 (6 bases). CDR3 amino acids: CASSLTGGNTEAFF. CDR3 sequence (DNA): TGTGCCAGCAGCTTAACAGGGGGAAACACTGAAGCTTTCTTT.